These 15 T cell receptor beta chains originate from one sample sequenced in a study of TIL therapy for anti-PD-1-resistant metastatic lung cancer. The time point is: pre-treatment sample, taken before nivolumab and TIL therapy. The immunoSEQ assay was v3. Measured with immunoSEQ multiplex PCR; TCRdb has only the in-frame clones, and not every one. The sample lists roughly 58,000 clones, 70% to 90% occurring once. The sequencing here drew on blood, taken at baseline. Every receptor here comes from a person between 30 and 79 years old with non-small cell lung cancer.

This clone is a singleton in its sample. The gene calls are TRBV5-1 and TRBJ2-1; 9 nucleotides match TRBD2. From germline, CDR1 is SGHRS and CDR2 YFSETQ. V lost 1 base to trimming and J lost 0 bases; unmatched junction nucleotides: 8. CDR3 length: 18 amino acids. Written as DNA, the CDR3 is TGCGCCAGCAGCTTGCCTAGCGGGGTATTTAGCTCCTACAATGAGCAGTTCTTC. It yields the protein CASSLPSGVFSSYNEQFF. The variable domain in full, completed from reference TRBV5-1 and TRBJ2-1, reads KAGVTQTPRYLIKTRGQQVTLSCSPISGHRSVSWYQQTPGQGLQFLFEYFSETQRNKGNFPGRFSGRQFSNSRSEMNVSTLELGDSALYLCASSLPSGVFSSYNEQFFGPGTRLTVL.

This clone has a single count. J is TRBJ1-1 and V is TRBV9; unclear D gene. Germline V gene sequence: CDR1 SGDLS, CDR2 YYNGEE. Trimming left V 2 bases short and J 10 bases short, with 12 bases between. The CDR3 totals 12 residues. CDR3 protein: CASSVGLGRAFF. Here the CDR3 DNA reads TGTGCCAGCAGCGTCGGTCTGGGCCGAGCTTTCTTT.

This chain uses TRBV19 with TRBJ2-1, with D perhaps matching TRBD1 or TRBD2 (5 bases each). There are 15 residues in the CDR3. Germline CDR1 LNHDA, CDR2 SQIVND (reference sequence). V was pared by 6 bases and J by 1 base, with 13 bases between. The CDR3 nucleotides are TGTGCCAGTAGGACACTAGGGGCTTCCTACAATGAGCAGTTCTTC. Translated, it gives CASRTLGASYNEQFF.

The CDR3 is CAWWDRSSYNEQFF. CDR3 in DNA: TGTGCCTGGTGGGACAGGAGCTCCTACAATGAGCAGTTCTTC. The chain is built from TRBV30 and TRBJ2-1, with TRBD1 matching over 8 bases. The CDR3 is made up of 14 amino acids. CDR1 GTSNPN and CDR2 SVGIG come from the germline V gene (reference sequence). With V trimmed by 5 bases and J by 0 bases, 3 bases remained unmatched.

The chain carries TRBV7-3 and TRBJ2-5; possibly TRBD1 or TRBD2 for D (5 bases each). V lost 4 bases and J lost 4, with 25 bases in between. Germline V CDR1 and CDR2: SGHTA, FQGTGA. The CDR3 runs 18 residues. The CDR3 sequence: CASSSGGGPIPSRETQYF. CDR3 sequence (DNA): TGTGCCAGCAGCTCCGGTGGGGGACCCATCCCGTCAAGAGAGACCCAGTACTTC.

This clone was detected only a few times. The V and J genes are TRBV7-8 and TRBJ1-5; D perhaps matches TRBD1 (6 bases). The CDR3 runs 15 residues. Germline CDR1 SGHVS, CDR2 FQNEAQ. V was shortened by 5 bases and J by 1 base, with 12 bases between the two germline ends. Here the CDR3 reads CASSLNRVSNQPQHF. DNA for the CDR3: TGTGCCAGCAGCCTTAACAGGGTGAGCAATCAGCCCCAGCATTTT.

CDR3 bases: TGTGCCAGCAGCGCTGGACTAGCGAACTACAATGAGCAGTTCTTC. Its protein product is CASSAGLANYNEQFF. The rearrangement uses TRBV5-4 and TRBJ2-1; 9 bases line up with TRBD2. Germline V CDR1 and CDR2: SGHNT, YYREEE (reference sequence). V lost 4 bases to trimming and J lost 3 bases; unmatched junction nucleotides: 5. The CDR3 extends over 15 amino acids.

The chain combines TRBV6-4 with TRBJ2-7; the match to TRBD1 covers 9 bases. The CDR3 sequence is 14 residues long. Germline-derived CDR1 and CDR2 are MRHNA and SNTAGT. With V trimmed by 7 bases and J by 2 bases, 6 bases remained unmatched. The CDR3 nucleotides read TGTGCCAGCATTGTGGGACAGGGTGCCTACGAGCAGTACTTC. The encoded protein is CASIVGQGAYEQYF.

This clone was recorded only once. The chain is built from TRBV2 and TRBJ1-2, with 7 bases aligning to TRBD1. V shed 5 bases, J shed 6 bases, and the junction held 6 bases outside the gene matches. The CDR3 is 13 residues long. Looked up from germline, CDR1 is SNHLY and CDR2 is FYNNEI. CDR3: CASSHRGGDGYTF. The CDR3 nucleotides are TGTGCCAGCAGTCACAGGGGTGGGGATGGCTACACCTTC.

This chain uses TRBV6-8 with TRBJ2-7; D gene ambiguous. Germline V lookup: CDR1 MNHGY, CDR2 SAAAGT. Trimming removed 0 bases from V and 3 bases from J, with 18 bases in between. There are 17 residues in the CDR3. The CDR3 loop is CASSYSRGAFKYYEQYF. In DNA form, the CDR3 reads TGTGCCAGCAGTTACTCGAGAGGAGCTTTCAAATACTACGAGCAGTACTTC.

V usage is TRBV28 and J usage is TRBJ2-7; 8 bases fit TRBD1. The CDR3 covers 14 residues. The J segment lost 7 bases and the V segment lost 8 bases, leaving 13 bases of the junction unmatched. Germline V gene lookup returns CDR1 MDHEN and CDR2 SYDVKM. The DNA of the CDR3 is TGTGCCAGCCAAACAGGGGGAGGTCGTATTGAGCAGTACTTC. It encodes CASQTGGGRIEQYF.

The chain joins TRBV13 to TRBJ2-5; 11 bases line up with TRBD2. The CDR3 has 16 amino acids. J gave up 2 bases and V 4 bases, and 6 bases lay outside the gene matches. Germline assignment: CDR1 PRHDT and CDR2 FYEKMQ (reference sequence). This chain's CDR3 is CASSSPRLAGQETQYF. CDR3 DNA sequence: TGTGCCAGCAGCTCCCCCCGACTAGCGGGGCAAGAGACCCAGTACTTC. The full variable domain, completed using reference TRBV13 and TRBJ2-5, is AAGVIQSPRHLIKEKRETATLKCYPIPRHDTVYWYQQGPGQDPQFLISFYEKMQSDKGSIPDRFSAQQFSDYHSELNMSSLELGDSALYFCASSSPRLAGQETQYFGPGTRLLVL.

The chain combines TRBV7-6 with TRBJ2-7; TRBD1 aligns across 8 bases. The V gene's germline CDR1 is SGHVS and CDR2 FNYEAQ. The CDR3 has 15 amino acids. V lost 1 base to trimming and J lost 4 bases; unmatched junction nucleotides: 6. CDR3 DNA: TGTGCCAGCAGCTTAGAGGTCAGGGGGCTGTACGAGCAGTACTTC. It encodes CASSLEVRGLYEQYF. Supplemented by reference TRBV7-6 and TRBJ2-7, the full variable domain reads GAGVSQSPRYKVTKRGQDVALRCDPISGHVSLYWYRQALGQGPEFLTYFNYEAQQDKSGLPNDRFSAERPEGSISTLTIQRTEQRDSAMYRCASSLEVRGLYEQYFGPGTRLTVT.

V and J are TRBV28 and TRBJ2-7; D gene uncertain. The germline gives CDR1 MDHEN, CDR2 SYDVKM. V was trimmed by 5 bases and J by 5 bases, leaving 16 bases between them. This CDR3 spans 14 amino acids. CDR3 residues: CASSPWRLSHEQYF. The DNA for the CDR3 is TGTGCCAGCAGTCCTTGGAGACTTTCCCACGAGCAGTACTTC.

The chain employs TRBV25-1 and TRBJ2-5; D is possibly TRBD2 (5 bases). Looked up from germline, CDR1 is MGHDK and CDR2 is SYGVNS. Trimming left V 0 bases short and J 0 bases short, with 11 bases between. The CDR3 contains 16 residues. The CDR3 DNA reads TGTGCCAGCAGTGAATATAGGACTTCGTACCAAGAGACCCAGTACTTC. Its translation is CASSEYRTSYQETQYF.